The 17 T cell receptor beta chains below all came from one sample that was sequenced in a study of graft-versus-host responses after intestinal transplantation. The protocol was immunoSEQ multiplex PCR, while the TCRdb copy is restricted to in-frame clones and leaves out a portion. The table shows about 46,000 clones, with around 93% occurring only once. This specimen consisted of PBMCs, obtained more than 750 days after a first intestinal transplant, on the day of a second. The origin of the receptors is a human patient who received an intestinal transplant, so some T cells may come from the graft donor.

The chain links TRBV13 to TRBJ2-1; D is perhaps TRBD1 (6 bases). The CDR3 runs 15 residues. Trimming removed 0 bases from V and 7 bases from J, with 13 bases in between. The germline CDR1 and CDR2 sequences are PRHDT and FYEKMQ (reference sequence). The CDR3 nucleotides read TGTGCCAGCAGCTTAGGCAGGGGAGTACTAAATGAGCAGTTCTTC. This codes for CASSLGRGVLNEQFF.

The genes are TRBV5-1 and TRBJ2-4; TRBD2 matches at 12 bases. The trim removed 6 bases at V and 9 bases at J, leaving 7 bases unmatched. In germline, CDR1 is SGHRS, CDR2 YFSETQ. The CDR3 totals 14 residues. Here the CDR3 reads CASTAGTSGSIQYF. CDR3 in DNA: TGCGCCAGCACCGCCGGGACTAGCGGGTCCATTCAGTACTTC. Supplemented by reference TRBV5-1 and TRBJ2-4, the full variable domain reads KAGVTQTPRYLIKTRGQQVTLSCSPISGHRSVSWYQQTPGQGLQFLFEYFSETQRNKGNFPGRFSGRQFSNSRSEMNVSTLELGDSALYLCASTAGTSGSIQYFGAGTRLSVL.

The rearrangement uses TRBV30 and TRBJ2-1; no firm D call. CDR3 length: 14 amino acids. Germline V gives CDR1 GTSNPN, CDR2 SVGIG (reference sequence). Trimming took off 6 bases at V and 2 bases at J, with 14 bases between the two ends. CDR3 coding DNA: TGTGCCTGCAGTCTGGCGACCACCTACAATGAGCAGTTCTTC. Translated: CACSLATTYNEQFF.

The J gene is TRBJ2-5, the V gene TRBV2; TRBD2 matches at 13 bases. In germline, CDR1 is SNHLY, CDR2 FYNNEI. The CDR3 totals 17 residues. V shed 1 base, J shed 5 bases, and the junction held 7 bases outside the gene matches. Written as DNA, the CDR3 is TGTGCCAGCAGTGAAGAACTAGCGGGAGGGCCCTGGGAGACCCAGTACTTC. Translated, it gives CASSEELAGGPWETQYF.

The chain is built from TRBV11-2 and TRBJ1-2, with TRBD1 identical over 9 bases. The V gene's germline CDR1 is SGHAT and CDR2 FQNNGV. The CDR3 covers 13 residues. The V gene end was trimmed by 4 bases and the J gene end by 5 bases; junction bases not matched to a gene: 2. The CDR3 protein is CASSSDRGYGYTF. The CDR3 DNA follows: TGTGCCAGCAGCTCAGACAGGGGGTATGGCTACACCTTC.

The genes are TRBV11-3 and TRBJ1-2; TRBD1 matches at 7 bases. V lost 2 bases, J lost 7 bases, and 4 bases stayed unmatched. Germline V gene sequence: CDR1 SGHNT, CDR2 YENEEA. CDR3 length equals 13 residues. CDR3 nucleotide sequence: TGTGCCAGCAGCTTAACAAACAGGGGTGGCTACACCTTC. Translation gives CASSLTNRGGYTF. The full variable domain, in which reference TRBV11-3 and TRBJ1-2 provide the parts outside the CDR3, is EAGVVQSPRYKIIEKKQPVAFWCNPISGHNTLYWYLQNLGQGPELLIRYENEEAVDDSQLPKDRFSAERLKGVDSTLKIQPAELGDSAVYLCASSLTNRGGYTFGSGTRLTVV.

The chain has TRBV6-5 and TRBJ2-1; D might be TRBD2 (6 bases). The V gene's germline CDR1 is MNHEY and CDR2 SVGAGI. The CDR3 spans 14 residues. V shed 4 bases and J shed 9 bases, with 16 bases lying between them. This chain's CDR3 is CASSSGTPRSEQFF. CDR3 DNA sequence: TGTGCCAGCAGTTCCGGGACTCCCCGGAGTGAGCAGTTCTTC.

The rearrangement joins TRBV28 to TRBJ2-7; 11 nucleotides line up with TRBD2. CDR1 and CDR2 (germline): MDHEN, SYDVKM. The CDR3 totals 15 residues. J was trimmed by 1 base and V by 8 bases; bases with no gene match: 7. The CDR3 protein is CASSLAGGRSYEQYF. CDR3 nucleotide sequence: TGTGCCAGCTCGCTAGCGGGAGGACGATCCTACGAGCAGTACTTC.

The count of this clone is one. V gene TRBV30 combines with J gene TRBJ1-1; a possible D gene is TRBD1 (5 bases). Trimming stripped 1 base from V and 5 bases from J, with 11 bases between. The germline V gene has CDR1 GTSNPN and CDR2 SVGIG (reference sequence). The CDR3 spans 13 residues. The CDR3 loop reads CAWSEDAGTEAFF. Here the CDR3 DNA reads TGTGCCTGGAGTGAGGATGCAGGGACTGAAGCTTTCTTT.

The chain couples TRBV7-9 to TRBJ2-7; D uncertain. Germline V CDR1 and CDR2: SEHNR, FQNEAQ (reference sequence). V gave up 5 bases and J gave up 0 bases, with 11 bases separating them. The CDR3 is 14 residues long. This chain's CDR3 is CASSPPSSSYEQYF. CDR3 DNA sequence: TGTGCCAGCAGCCCTCCCTCTAGCTCCTACGAGCAGTACTTC.

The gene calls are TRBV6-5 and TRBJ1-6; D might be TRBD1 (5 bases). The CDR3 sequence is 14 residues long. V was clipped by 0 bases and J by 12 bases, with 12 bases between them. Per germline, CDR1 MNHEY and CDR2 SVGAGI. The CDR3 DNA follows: TGTGCCAGCAGTTACTCGGGTTTAGGGGAACCCCTCCACTTT. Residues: CASSYSGLGEPLHF.

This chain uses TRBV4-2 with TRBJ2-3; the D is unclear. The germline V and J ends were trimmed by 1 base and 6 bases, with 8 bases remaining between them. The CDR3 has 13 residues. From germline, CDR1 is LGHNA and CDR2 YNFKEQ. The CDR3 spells CASSQGPGDTQYF. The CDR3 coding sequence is TGTGCCAGCAGCCAAGGGCCCGGGGATACGCAGTATTTT.

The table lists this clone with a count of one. CDR3 loop: CASSLGQDNEQFF. For the CDR3, the DNA is TGTGCCAGCAGCTTAGGTCAGGACAATGAGCAGTTCTTC. The rearrangement uses TRBV7-3 and TRBJ2-1; D is unresolved. The germline V gene has CDR1 SGHTA and CDR2 FQGTGA. Trimming left V 2 bases short and J 5 bases short, with 7 bases between. The CDR3 extends over 13 amino acids.

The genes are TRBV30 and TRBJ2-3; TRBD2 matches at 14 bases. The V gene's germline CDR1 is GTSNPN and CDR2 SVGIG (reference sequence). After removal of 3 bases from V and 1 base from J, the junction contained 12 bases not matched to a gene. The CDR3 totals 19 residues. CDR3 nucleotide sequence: TGTGCCTGGAGCGGGACTAGCGGGAGAATATTTCAGGGCACAGATACGCAGTATTTT. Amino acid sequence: CAWSGTSGRIFQGTDTQYF.

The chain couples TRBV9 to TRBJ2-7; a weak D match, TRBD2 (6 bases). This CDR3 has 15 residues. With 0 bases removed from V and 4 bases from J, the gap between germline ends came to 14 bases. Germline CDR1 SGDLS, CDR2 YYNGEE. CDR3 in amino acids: CASSVEGSAGYEQYF. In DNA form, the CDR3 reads TGTGCCAGCAGCGTAGAAGGATCGGCGGGGTACGAGCAGTACTTC.

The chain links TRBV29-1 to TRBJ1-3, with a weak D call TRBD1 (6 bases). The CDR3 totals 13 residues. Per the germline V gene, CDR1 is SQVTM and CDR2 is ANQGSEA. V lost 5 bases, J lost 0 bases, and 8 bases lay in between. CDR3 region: CSVRGNSGNTIYF. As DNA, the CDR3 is TGCAGCGTTAGGGGGAACTCTGGAAACACCATATATTTT.

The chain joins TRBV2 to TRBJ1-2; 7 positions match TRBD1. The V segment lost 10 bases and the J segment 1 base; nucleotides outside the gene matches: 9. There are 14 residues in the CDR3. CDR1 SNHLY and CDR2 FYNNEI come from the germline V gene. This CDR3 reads CATRQGEFNYGYTF. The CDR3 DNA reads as TGTGCCACCCGACAGGGCGAATTTAACTATGGCTACACCTTC.